This is a list of T cell receptor beta chains from one sample in a study of T cell repertoires in cytomegalovirus infection. Antigen specificity for these receptors is unknown. Each CDR3 protein gets one entry after TCRdb re-called the reads with MiXCR. This sample has approximately 74,000 distinct CDR3 sequences, with 35% to 50% found just once. The sample here was CD8+ T cells from cultured PBMCs, taken from culture after CMV antigen stimulation. These receptors all stem from a human donor in good health (CMV status not recorded). Some clones in this sample may be carry-over from other donors' samples. CDR3s include the opening cysteine and the closing phenylalanine or tryptophan. The D gene is left open where the match is weak. Clone size is not always given. Where it is, it says once, few, many or a class for expanded clones.

V gene: TRBV7-9; J gene: TRBJ1-5; D gene: .; clone size: few; CDR3 protein: CASSSTQGQSNQPQHF; CDR3 DNA: TGTGCCAGCAGCTCGACGCAGGGTCAGAGCAATCAGCCCCAGCATTTT
V gene: TRBV7-6; J gene: TRBJ2-7; D gene: TRBD1; clone size: many; CDR3 protein: CASSEGTGFSYEQYF; CDR3 DNA: TGTGCCAGCAGCGAGGGGACAGGTTTCTCCTACGAGCAGTACTTC
V gene: TRBV27; J gene: TRBJ2-5; D gene: .; clone size: .; CDR3 protein: CASSFRRGFQETQYF; CDR3 DNA: TGTGCCAGCAGTTTCCGTCGGGGGTTCCAAGAGACCCAGTACTTC
V gene: TRBV27; J gene: TRBJ1-3; D gene: TRBD1; clone size: .; CDR3 protein: CASSLSWTGVGNTIYF; CDR3 DNA: TGTGCCAGCAGTTTATCGTGGACAGGGGTTGGAAACACCATATATTTT
V gene: TRBV3-1; J gene: TRBJ2-1; D gene: .; clone size: .; CDR3 protein: CASSQFAGTSSYNEQFF; CDR3 DNA: TGTGCCAGCAGCCAATTTGCGGGGACCAGCTCCTACAATGAGCAGTTCTTC
V gene: TRBV4-1; J gene: TRBJ2-7; D gene: .; clone size: .; CDR3 protein: CASSQGRDSYEQYF; CDR3 DNA: TGCGCCAGCAGCCAAGGACGGGACTCCTACGAGCAGTACTTC
V gene: TRBV10-3; J gene: TRBJ2-6; D gene: TRBD1; clone size: few; CDR3 protein: CAITADRVSSGANVLTF; CDR3 DNA: TGTGCCATCACTGCGGACAGGGTCAGCTCTGGGGCCAACGTCCTGACTTTC
V gene: TRBV4-3; J gene: TRBJ2-3; D gene: TRBD2; clone size: few; CDR3 protein: CASSQDPPGLATDTQYF; CDR3 DNA: TGCGCCAGCAGCCAAGACCCTCCGGGACTAGCGACAGATACGCAGTATTTT
V gene: TRBV27; J gene: TRBJ2-7; D gene: TRBD2; clone size: few; CDR3 protein: CASSLTSGVHEQYF; CDR3 DNA: TGTGCCAGCAGTTTAACTAGCGGGGTGCACGAGCAGTACTTC
V gene: TRBV6-5; J gene: TRBJ1-1; D gene: .; clone size: .; CDR3 protein: CASSYSPANTEAFF; CDR3 DNA: TGTGCCAGCAGTTACTCGCCAGCTAACACTGAAGCTTTCTTT
V gene: TRBV19; J gene: TRBJ2-2; D gene: .; clone size: few; CDR3 protein: CASSGGTGTGELFF; CDR3 DNA: TGTGCCAGTAGTGGAGGGACGGGCACCGGGGAGCTGTTTTTT
V gene: TRBV10-3; J gene: TRBJ1-1; D gene: .; clone size: once; CDR3 protein: CAISEWGPNTEAFF; CDR3 DNA: TGTGCCATCAGTGAGTGGGGACCGAACACTGAAGCTTTCTTT
V gene: TRBV2; J gene: TRBJ2-3; D gene: TRBD2; clone size: .; CDR3 protein: CAGLTSGGLRADTQYF; CDR3 DNA: TGTGCCGGCCTGACTAGCGGGGGGCTCAGAGCGGATACGCAGTATTTT
V gene: TRBV27; J gene: TRBJ1-1; D gene: TRBD1; clone size: few; CDR3 protein: CASRPTGVNTEAFF; CDR3 DNA: TGTGCCAGCAGACCTACAGGGGTAAACACTGAAGCTTTCTTT
V gene: TRBV7-9; J gene: TRBJ1-1; D gene: .; clone size: .; CDR3 protein: CASSNTNGEANTEAFF; CDR3 DNA: TGTGCCAGCAGCAATACCAATGGGGAAGCGAACACTGAAGCTTTCTTT
V gene: TRBV7-3; J gene: TRBJ2-3; D gene: .; clone size: .; CDR3 protein: CASSLEVDSTDTQYF; CDR3 DNA: TGTGCCAGCAGCTTAGAGGTTGACAGCACAGATACGCAGTATTTT
V gene: TRBV2; J gene: TRBJ2-3; D gene: TRBD2; clone size: .; CDR3 protein: CASSAVVAGITDTQYF; CDR3 DNA: TGTGCCAGCAGCGCCGTGGTAGCGGGTATCACAGATACGCAGTATTTT
V gene: TRBV12-3/TRBV12-4; J gene: TRBJ2-3; D gene: .; clone size: .; CDR3 protein: CASSFSSSREDTDTQYF; CDR3 DNA: TGTGCCAGCAGTTTTTCCTCTAGTCGAGAAGACACAGATACGCAGTATTTT
V gene: TRBV7-9; J gene: TRBJ2-5; D gene: TRBD1; clone size: few; CDR3 protein: CASSRTGNQQETQYF; CDR3 DNA: TGTGCCAGCAGCCGGACAGGGAACCAACAAGAGACCCAGTACTTC
V gene: TRBV20-1; J gene: TRBJ2-7; D gene: .; clone size: .; CDR3 protein: CSASNQRGSPYEQYF; CDR3 DNA: TGCAGTGCTAGTAATCAGAGGGGGTCCCCGTACGAGCAGTACTTC
V gene: TRBV24-1; J gene: TRBJ2-1; D gene: TRBD1; clone size: once; CDR3 protein: CATSDLQGDRGNPSRWDEQFF; CDR3 DNA: TGTGCCACCAGTGATTTGCAGGGGGACAGGGGGAATCCTAGTAGGTGGGATGAGCAGTTCTTC
V gene: TRBV28; J gene: TRBJ2-2; D gene: .; clone size: .; CDR3 protein: CASSLVGGDGFTGELFF; CDR3 DNA: TGTGCCAGCAGTTTGGTAGGGGGAGATGGGTTCACCGGGGAGCTGTTTTTT
V gene: TRBV6-1; J gene: TRBJ1-5; D gene: TRBD1; clone size: few; CDR3 protein: CASRLNRGDYSNQPQHF; CDR3 DNA: TGTGCCAGCAGATTGAACAGGGGCGATTATAGCAATCAGCCCCAGCATTTT
V gene: TRBV7-9; J gene: TRBJ2-1; D gene: .; clone size: .; CDR3 protein: CASSLAGSSYNEQFF; CDR3 DNA: TGTGCCAGCAGCTTAGCGGGGAGCTCCTACAATGAGCAGTTCTTC